The clone carrying this T cell receptor beta chain turned up a few times. Its antigen is currently unknown. TCRdb itself ran the 5' RACE reads through MiXCR, one entry per CDR3 protein. The data show roughly 250,000 distinct CDR3 sequences, 10% to 15% seen once. This entry comes from a study of T cells after yellow fever vaccination. Overall study context: Low-cell-number fractions were prepared with SMART-Seq v4 Ultra Low Input. Study results and limitations: In post-booster samples, most primary-vaccination clones reappeared (approximately 95% CD4, 70% to 90% CD8). It was the secondary response that reached its peak faster, day 5 versus 15, but it was weaker.

The specimen was CD4+ T cells sorted from PBMCs, collected 45 days after the yellow fever booster vaccination. The sequence was collected from a man younger than 40 who received the YFV17D yellow fever vaccine.

The CDR3: CASSGQGALNNSPLHF. In DNA, the CDR3 is TGCGCCAGCAGTGGGCAGGGGGCTTTGAATAATTCACCCCTCCACTTT. The J gene is TRBJ1-6, the V gene TRBV10-2; 8 bases match TRBD1. The germline gives CDR1 WSHSY, CDR2 SAAADI. The trim removed 4 bases at V and 5 bases at J, leaving 7 bases unmatched. This CDR3 spans 16 amino acids.